The following is a T cell receptor beta chain sequence with its context. The antigen remains undetermined. The primer mix had 60 Vbeta and 13 Jbeta primers. Assay: immunoSEQ multiplex PCR; the TCRdb copy retains only in-frame clones and omits some. This sample carries over 150,000 clones, 84% of them seen once, and the ten largest clones take 0.38%. The data derive from a study of cytomegalovirus exposure and HLA in healthy donors. Whole-study findings and limits: The authors listed approximately 160 TCR beta chains as cytomegalovirus-associated. Analysis performed later showed TCR beta chains linked to HLA being more clonally expanded than equally common others. Specificity of three CMV-associated chains for CMV antigens was verified in vitro.

Germline trimming cut 1 base from V and 7 bases from J; bases unmatched to any gene: 10. CDR1 LNHDA and CDR2 SQIVND come from the germline V gene (reference sequence). This CDR3 contains 15 residues. The chain recombines TRBV19 with TRBJ2-7; 7 nucleotides agree with TRBD1. This clonotype originated in a boy aged 2 to 9 in good health and CMV-seronegative. Material: PBMCs. This chain's CDR3 is CASSIGGTDLDEQYF. The CDR3 DNA is TGTGCCAGTAGTATAGGGGGGACAGATTTAGATGAGCAGTACTTC.